This T cell receptor (beta chain) was identified during a study of cytomegalovirus exposure and HLA in healthy donors (dated by TCRdb to about 2017). With regard to the full study: According to a later analysis, one platform produced both the roughly 110 validation repertoires and the 550 to 800 repertoires of the first cohort. The aim of the study was to test whether cataloging public T cell receptors could identify signatures of past pathogen exposure. Along with the approximately 650-subject first cohort, a separate validation cohort of over 90 different subjects was used. To predict cytomegalovirus infection status, the study brought together high-throughput TCR immunosequencing, statistical association of individual TCRs with disease status, and machine learning.

Overall study outcomes, separate from this receptor: A total of 150 or so TCR beta chains were listed by the study as associated with cytomegalovirus. In vitro tests confirmed that a few of the cytomegalovirus-associated TCR beta chains recognize cytomegalovirus antigens. Across donors, most TCR sequences were observed very rarely, whereas some public TCRs were present in many individuals. The validation cohort had no HLA typing available for a later analysis, so co-occurrence within that cohort was assessed over all 130 or so repertoires. It was suggested by the authors that the approach could potentially be generalized to other disease states and immunological phenotypes. The classifier was reported to diagnose cytomegalovirus status with high specificity and sensitivity in both the original cohort and the validation cohort. Of the cluster scores, approximately 95% were above 0 in a later analysis, which found that TCRs clustered in the first cohort also tended to co-occur in the 95 to 150 validation repertoires.

At the junction V is shortened by 3 bases and J by 0 bases, with 6 bases in between. The CDR3 has 13 amino acids, counting the end cysteine and phenylalanine. Just CDR3 DNA is preserved here, 39 bases in frame from base 1. CDR1 and CDR2, looked up from the germline V gene (reference sequence), are MNHEY and SMNVEV. Library method: the immunoSEQ multiplex PCR assay. The source study handled its data this way. A statistical classification framework was built for diagnosing cytomegalovirus status from the catalog of TCR beta chain sequences. Here the immuneACCESS table is served through TCRdb, limited to in-frame sequences with V and J called. Missing clones are a known gap in these copies; in checked studies unresolved V genes cover under half, and the rest lacks a known reason. V, J and clone size are taken as reported in that table, and D and trimming were inferred from the DNA itself. The sample table contains over 200,000 clones; only one count was recorded for almost 90% of them. The top ten constitute approximately 2.9% of the sample.

The donors belonged to the validation cohort of about 130 subjects, which was separate from the approximately 700-subject first cohort. For this clone: Its antigen remains undetermined. Per-nucleotide qualities are absent, and no much larger clonotype sits a single base away.

The sequenced sample consisted of PBMCs. The source is a woman aged 18-29 years in good health and CMV-seronegative. This sequence uses TRBV27 and TRBJ2-7; no D segment can be confidently identified. Here is the DNA: TGTGCCAGCAGTTTGCAGGCCTCCTACGAGCAGTACTTC. This is translated as CASSLQASYEQYF.